The 2 T cell receptor beta chains below all came from one sample that was sequenced in a study of cytomegalovirus exposure and HLA in healthy donors. The PCR used 60 Vbeta and 13 Jbeta primers. This table comes from immunoSEQ multiplex PCR, and its TCRdb copy is limited to in-frame clones, with some not included. The profile shows about 140,000 clones, 65% to 70% of them singletons. Sequencing used PBMCs. Every receptor here comes from a human donor in good health.

This clone appeared a few times. V gene TRBV19 combines with J gene TRBJ1-5; D is ambiguous. There are 14 residues in the CDR3. V lost 1 base and J lost 11, with 15 bases in between. Germline-derived CDR1 and CDR2 are LNHDA and SQIVND (reference sequence). CDR3 amino acids: CASSIAGGRGTQHF. CDR3 DNA sequence: TGTGCCAGTAGTATAGCCGGAGGACGCGGGACCCAGCATTTT.

The chain carries TRBV6-1 and TRBJ2-1; 14 nucleotides match TRBD2. CDR1 is MNHNS and CDR2 is SASEGT in the germline V gene. Trimming removed 9 bases from V and 4 bases from J; junction bases left unmatched: 5. This CDR3 contains 15 residues. The CDR3 DNA reads TGTGCCAGTACCGGGACTAGCGGGAGTTACAATGAGCAGTTCTTC. Protein: CASTGTSGSYNEQFF.